The clone carrying this T cell receptor (beta chain) occurred a few times. Its target is unknown. The data derive from a study of cytomegalovirus exposure and HLA in healthy donors. Broader study findings: Whilst most TCR sequences proved rare, a subset of public TCRs occurred across many donors.

Data came from immunoSEQ multiplex PCR; TCRdb stores just in-frame clones and leaves some out. The sample includes about 180,000 clones, roughly 85% of them seen just once. Trimming removed 4 bases from V and 0 bases from J, with 10 bases in between. The CDR3 consists of 14 residues. Germline values: CDR1 SGHRS, CDR2 YFSETQ. This TCR was sampled from a man in his late teens or twenties in good health and CMV-seropositive. Sequenced sample: PBMCs. The genes are TRBV5-1 and TRBJ1-1; D remains unclear. The CDR3 DNA reads TGCGCCAGCAGCCCCGAGTTCATGAACACTGAAGCTTTCTTT. The encoded protein is CASSPEFMNTEAFF.